This record covers a single TCR beta chain. What it binds is unknown. This sample is drawn from a study of blood T cells in healthy people across ages. Findings and limits, study-wide: CMV status of donors was unknown, possibly confounding expanded clonotype changes. Observed TCR beta diversity showed a strong correlation with the percentage of naive T cells as measured by flow cytometry. The study found more naive CD4+ cells and higher diversity in long-lived than aged donors.

The CDR3 has 13 residues. Germline V gene data show CDR1 as SNHLY and CDR2 as FYNNEI. V lost 8 bases and J 5 bases, leaving 12 bases between the germline ends. Researchers isolated at least 6 million PBMCs per sample. It was with a sample-barcoded 5' primer and a J-beta primer mix that a second PCR of roughly 7 to 11 cycles was run. A single record per CDR3 protein comes from TCRdb applying MiXCR to the 5' RACE reads. Of 350,000 to 450,000 distinct CDR3 sequences in the sample, about 52% were seen once. V gene TRBV2 combines with J gene TRBJ2-2, with D perhaps given as TRBD1 or TRBD2 (5 bases each). The sequence was obtained from a man aged 55 to 70 in good health. Input material: blood. This CDR3 is CASQQGETGELFF. The CDR3 DNA follows: TGTGCCAGCCAGCAGGGAGAAACCGGGGAGCTGTTTTTT.